This entry lists 18 T cell receptor beta chains sequenced from one sample in a study of blood T cell repertoires in COVID-19 (TCRdb year 2020). The protocol used for the library was the immunoSEQ multiplex PCR assay. TCRdb provides this immuneACCESS table in a form limited to in-frame rearrangements. Some clones are lacking; in checked studies, under half of them reflect an unresolved V gene, and why the rest are absent is not known. The table for this sample lists around 270,000 clones; around 84% of them were counted only once. The ten most abundant clones make up 1.5% to 1.9% of the sample. Sequencing was done on a sample of peripheral blood. The receptors were sampled from a woman aged 35 to 49 who had recovered from COVID-19.

The chain joins TRBV28 to TRBJ1-2, with a tentative D call TRBD1 (6 bases). There are 13 residues in the CDR3. V was cut by 10 bases and J by 1 base, with 13 bases left in between. Looked up from germline, CDR1 is MDHEN and CDR2 is SYDVKM. The DNA of the CDR3 is TGTGCCACCTGGGACACCAATAACTATGGCTACACCTTC. This sequence encodes CATWDTNNYGYTF.

The gene calls are TRBV18 and TRBJ2-7, with 7 bases matching TRBD2. Germline assignment: CDR1 KGHSH and CDR2 LQKENI. CDR3 length: 16 amino acids. V trimming: 2 bases; J trimming: 4 bases; junction bases outside the gene matches: 11. The CDR3 spells CASSPTTSGGSYEQYF. CDR3 sequence (DNA): TGTGCCAGCTCACCAACGACGTCGGGAGGCTCATACGAGCAGTACTTC.

The chain carries TRBV28 and TRBJ2-3; no definite D call. This CDR3 contains 14 residues. Trimming shortened V by 2 bases and J by 1 base, and 7 bases separated the two germline ends. Germline lookup yields CDR1 MDHEN and CDR2 SYDVKM. This chain's CDR3 is CASSLSRGTDTQYF. CDR3 coding DNA: TGTGCCAGCAGTTTAAGCCGGGGCACAGATACGCAGTATTTT. Filled out from reference TRBV28 and TRBJ2-3, the complete variable domain reads DVKVTQSSRYLVKRTGEKVFLECVQDMDHENMFWYRQDPGLGLRLIYFSYDVKMKEKGDIPEGYSVSREKKERFSLILESASTNQTSMYLCASSLSRGTDTQYFGPGTRLTVL.

The genes are TRBV18 and TRBJ2-5, with 8 nucleotides matching TRBD1. CDR3 length equals 15 residues. Germline CDR1 and CDR2: KGHSH and LQKENI. V lost 3 bases and J lost 4; bases outside the gene matches: 7. The CDR3 nucleotides are TGTGCCAGCTCACCCCCGACAGGGGCCGGAGAGACCCAGTACTTC. It is translated as CASSPPTGAGETQYF.

The sample holds one count of this clone. This sequence joins TRBV5-6 and TRBJ1-1; the D is unclear. The CDR3 loop spans 15 amino acids. From germline, CDR1 is SGHDT and CDR2 YYEEEE. V was pared by 2 bases and J by 0 bases, with 11 bases between. For the CDR3, the DNA is TGTGCCAGCAGCTTTCTGTACATGATGAACACTGAAGCTTTCTTT. Translation: CASSFLYMMNTEAFF.

The gene calls are TRBV5-1 and TRBJ2-7; 7 positions agree with TRBD2. CDR1 and CDR2 (germline): SGHRS, YFSETQ. The CDR3 has 15 residues. The V and J ends lost 4 bases and 2 bases, in that order; junction bases with no gene match: 9. The CDR3 here is CASSQGGTPTYEQYF. In nucleotides, the CDR3 is TGCGCCAGCAGCCAGGGAGGGACGCCTACCTACGAGCAGTACTTC.

The rearrangement joins TRBV28 to TRBJ2-5; TRBD1 might be the D (5 bases). Trimming shortened V by 5 bases and J by 2 bases, and 15 bases separated the two germline ends. The CDR3 has 15 residues. Germline V gene data show CDR1 as MDHEN and CDR2 as SYDVKM. The CDR3 region is CASSPIWAGQETQYF. DNA of the CDR3: TGTGCCAGCAGTCCCATTTGGGCAGGGCAAGAGACCCAGTACTTC.

The sample holds a few counts of this clone. The V gene is TRBV27, the J gene TRBJ1-3; tentative D call: TRBD1 (6 bases). Trimming removed 5 bases at V and 2 bases at J, with 13 bases between. The CDR3 totals 15 residues. Germline V gene sequence: CDR1 MNHEY, CDR2 SMNVEV (reference sequence). Here the CDR3 reads CASSLAGGAGNTIYF. CDR3 in DNA: TGTGCCAGCAGTCTCGCGGGGGGCGCTGGAAACACCATATATTTT.

The V and J genes are TRBV29-1 and TRBJ1-2; 7 nucleotides align to TRBD1. CDR3 length: 12 amino acids. Looked up from germline, CDR1 is SQVTM and CDR2 is ANQGSEA. V lost 3 bases and J lost 6; bases outside the gene matches: 4. This CDR3 is CSVDITGDGYTF. The CDR3 DNA follows: TGCAGCGTTGATATAACAGGGGATGGCTACACCTTC.

The gene calls are TRBV5-4 and TRBJ1-1, with D possibly being TRBD1 (6 bases). There are 16 residues in the CDR3. V lost 5 bases and J 1 base, leaving 18 bases between the germline ends. CDR1 and CDR2 from the germline V gene are SGHNT and YYREEE (reference sequence). CDR3 sequence reads: CASRSYERGANTEAFF. CDR3 nucleotides: TGTGCCAGCAGATCCTATGAGCGGGGGGCGAACACTGAAGCTTTCTTT.

This clone was detected a few times. The gene calls are TRBV6-5 and TRBJ1-6; 7 bases fit TRBD1. The CDR3 loop spans 15 amino acids. The junction had 6 bases not matched to a gene; V was cut back by 7 bases and J by 3 bases. Germline CDR1 MNHEY, CDR2 SVGAGI. The CDR3 nucleotides read TGTGCCAGCAACCGACAGGGAAACTATAATTCACCCCTCCACTTT. Residues: CASNRQGNYNSPLHF.

The CDR3 here is CASSLGDRGGETQYF. In DNA form, the CDR3 reads TGTGCCAGCAGCTTAGGGGACAGGGGAGGAGAGACCCAGTACTTC. The chain recombines TRBV13 with TRBJ2-5; 9 bases agree with TRBD1. The J segment lost 4 bases and the V segment lost 0 bases, leaving 3 bases of the junction unmatched. CDR3 size: 15 residues. Per germline, CDR1 PRHDT and CDR2 FYEKMQ (reference sequence).

This clone was seen only once. The J gene is TRBJ1-2, the V gene TRBV11-2; D is undetermined. CDR1 and CDR2 (germline): SGHAT, FQNNGV. V dropped 0 bases and J dropped 2 bases, with 13 bases sitting between them. The CDR3 is 16 residues long. CDR3 DNA sequence: TGTGCCAGCAGCTTAGATCTAGTACAAAGGAACTATGGCTACACCTTC. Its protein product is CASSLDLVQRNYGYTF.

The table lists this clone with many counts. The genes are TRBV6-1 and TRBJ2-7, with 8 bases matching TRBD1. Germline V lookup: CDR1 MNHNS, CDR2 SASEGT. V lost 1 base to trimming and J lost 0 bases; unmatched junction nucleotides: 8. There are 17 residues in the CDR3. CDR3 nucleotides: TGTGCCAGCAGTGAAGACCGCCGGACAGGGATCTCCTACGAGCAGTACTTC. Encoded protein: CASSEDRRTGISYEQYF.

The chain recombines TRBV27 with TRBJ1-2; 7 positions agree with TRBD1. CDR1 MNHEY and CDR2 SMNVEV come from the germline V gene (reference sequence). Trimming cost V 6 bases and J 4 bases; bases outside gene matches: 5. The CDR3 has 13 residues. CDR3 nucleotide sequence: TGTGCCAGCAGCTCGACAGGGAGCTATGGCTACACCTTC. This encodes CASSSTGSYGYTF.

The chain links TRBV18 to TRBJ1-6, with 7 bases lining up with TRBD1. V shed 0 bases, J shed 10 bases, and the junction held 6 bases outside the gene matches. This CDR3 is built from 15 residues. The germline CDR1 and CDR2 sequences are KGHSH and LQKENI. This chain's CDR3 is CASSPPTGYYSPLHF. CDR3 DNA sequence: TGTGCCAGCTCACCACCGACAGGGTATTACTCACCCCTCCACTTT.

The chain uses TRBV4-1 and TRBJ2-7; 10 bases match TRBD2. The germline V gene encodes CDR1 MGHRA and CDR2 YSYEKL. This CDR3 is built from 14 residues. The V and J ends lost 3 bases and 4 bases, in that order; junction bases with no gene match: 3. DNA of the CDR3: TGCGCCAGCAGCCATGAACTAGCGGGGTACGAGCAGTACTTC. Translated, it gives CASSHELAGYEQYF.

Only a few counts were recorded for this clone. The rearrangement joins TRBV4-2 to TRBJ1-4, with 9 bases that match TRBD1. The CDR3 is 16 residues long. The V segment lost 5 bases and the J segment 0 bases; nucleotides outside the gene matches: 4. The germline CDR1 and CDR2 sequences are LGHNA and YNFKEQ. The CDR3 DNA follows: TGTGCCAGCAGCGGGGACAGGGCATCAACTAATGAAAAACTGTTTTTT. Its translation is CASSGDRASTNEKLFF.